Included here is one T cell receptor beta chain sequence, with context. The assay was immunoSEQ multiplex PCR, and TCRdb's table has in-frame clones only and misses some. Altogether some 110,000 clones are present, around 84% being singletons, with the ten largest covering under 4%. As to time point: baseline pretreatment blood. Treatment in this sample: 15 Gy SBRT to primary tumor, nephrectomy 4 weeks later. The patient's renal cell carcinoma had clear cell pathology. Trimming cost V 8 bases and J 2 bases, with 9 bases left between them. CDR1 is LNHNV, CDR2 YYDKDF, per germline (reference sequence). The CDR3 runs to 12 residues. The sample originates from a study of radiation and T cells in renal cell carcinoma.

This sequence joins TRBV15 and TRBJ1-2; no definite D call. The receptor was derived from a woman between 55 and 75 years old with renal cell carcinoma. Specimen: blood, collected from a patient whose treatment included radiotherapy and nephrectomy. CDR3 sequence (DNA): TGTGCCACCGGGGAGGGAAACTATGGCTACACCTTC. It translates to CATGEGNYGYTF.